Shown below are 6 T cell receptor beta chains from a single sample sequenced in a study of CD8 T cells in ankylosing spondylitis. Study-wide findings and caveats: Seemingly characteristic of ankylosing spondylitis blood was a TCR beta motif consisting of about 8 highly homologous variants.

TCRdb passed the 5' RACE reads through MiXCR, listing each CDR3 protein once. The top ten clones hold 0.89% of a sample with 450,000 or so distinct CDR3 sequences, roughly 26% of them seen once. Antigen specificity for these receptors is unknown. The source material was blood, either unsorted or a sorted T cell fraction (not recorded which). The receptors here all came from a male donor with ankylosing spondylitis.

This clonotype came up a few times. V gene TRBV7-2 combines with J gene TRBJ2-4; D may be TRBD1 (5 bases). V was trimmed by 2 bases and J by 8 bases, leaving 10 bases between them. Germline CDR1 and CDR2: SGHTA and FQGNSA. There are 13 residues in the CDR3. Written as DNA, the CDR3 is TGTGCCAGCAGCTTATCAGGGATTCACATTCAGTACTTC. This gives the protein CASSLSGIHIQYF.

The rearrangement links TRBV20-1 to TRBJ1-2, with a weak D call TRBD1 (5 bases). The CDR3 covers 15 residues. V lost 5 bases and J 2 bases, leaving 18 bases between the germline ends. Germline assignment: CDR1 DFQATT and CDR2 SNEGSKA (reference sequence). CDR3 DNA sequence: TGCAGTGCTCCCCCGGGGCCAACCCCCAACTATGGCTACACCTTC. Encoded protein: CSAPPGPTPNYGYTF.

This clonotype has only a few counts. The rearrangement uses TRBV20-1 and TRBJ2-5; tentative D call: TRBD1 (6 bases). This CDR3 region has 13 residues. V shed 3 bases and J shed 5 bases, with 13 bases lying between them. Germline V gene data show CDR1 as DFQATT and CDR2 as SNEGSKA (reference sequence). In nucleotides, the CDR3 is TGCAGTGCTAGTCAGGGGCCGGGGGAGACCCAGTACTTC. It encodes CSASQGPGETQYF.

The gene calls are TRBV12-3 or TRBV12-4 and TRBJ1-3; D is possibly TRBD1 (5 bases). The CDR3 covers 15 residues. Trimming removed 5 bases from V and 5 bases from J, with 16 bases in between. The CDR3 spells CASSPQGNSRNTIYF. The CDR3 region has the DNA TGTGCCAGCAGTCCTCAGGGTAACAGCCGAAACACCATATATTTT.

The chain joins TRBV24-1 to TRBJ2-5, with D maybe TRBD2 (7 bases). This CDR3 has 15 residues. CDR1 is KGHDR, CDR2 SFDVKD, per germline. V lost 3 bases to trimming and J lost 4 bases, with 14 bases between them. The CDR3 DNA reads TGTGCCACCAGTGATGGAGGGGGAGGGTTAGAGACCCAGTACTTC. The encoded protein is CATSDGGGGLETQYF.

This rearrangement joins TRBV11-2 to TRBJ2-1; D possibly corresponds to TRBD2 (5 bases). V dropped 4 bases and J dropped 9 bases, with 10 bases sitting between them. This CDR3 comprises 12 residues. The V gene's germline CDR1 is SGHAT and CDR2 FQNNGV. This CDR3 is CASSSSRTEQFF. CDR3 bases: TGTGCCAGCAGCTCTAGCCGGACTGAGCAGTTCTTC.